This entry lists 18 T cell receptor beta chains sequenced from one sample in a study of identical twins. TCRdb re-analysed the 5' RACE reads in MiXCR, keeping a single row per CDR3 protein. The table lists 430,000 or so distinct CDR3 sequences, 20% to 25% of them singletons. The data were also submitted as part of a second study, on T cells expressing NK-cell markers.

The sample consisted of CD4+ T cells sorted from blood. The receptors here all came from a woman aged 18 to 35 in good health.

The chain carries TRBV6-1 and TRBJ2-1; 11 bases match TRBD2. The CDR3 has 16 residues. Germline CDR1 is MNHNS and CDR2 is SASEGT. After removal of 11 bases from V and 7 bases from J, the junction contained 16 bases not matched to a gene. CDR3 nucleotide sequence: TGTGCCTCCGGATCGTCACTAGCGGGAGAGTCAAATGAGCAGTTCTTC. Its protein is CASGSSLAGESNEQFF.

The genes are TRBV18 and TRBJ1-1; no reliable D call. V lost 2 bases to trimming and J lost 1 base, with 14 bases between them. The CDR3 contains 16 residues. Per germline, CDR1 KGHSH and CDR2 LQKENI. The CDR3 loop is CASSPSQMGWNTEAFF. CDR3 DNA sequence: TGTGCCAGCTCACCATCACAAATGGGGTGGAACACTGAAGCTTTCTTT.

This clonotype turned up a few times. V is TRBV29-1 and J is TRBJ2-3; 8 bases map to TRBD2. V dropped 8 bases and J dropped 2; count of bases not matched to a gene: 3. The CDR3 contains 12 residues. Germline values: CDR1 SQVTM, CDR2 ANQGSEA. CDR3 residues: CSHGGATDTQYF. CDR3 sequence (DNA): TGCAGCCACGGGGGGGCCACAGATACGCAGTATTTT.

This clonotype was counted once. The CDR3 DNA is TGCGCCAGCAGGGCCCGGTGGAGCGGGGGGGCGCTTGGCACAGATACGCAGTATTTT. Translating gives CASRARWSGGALGTDTQYF. The gene calls are TRBV5-1 and TRBJ2-3, with TRBD2 identical over 10 bases. V gave up 5 bases and J gave up 1 base; unmatched junction bases: 16. The CDR3 runs to 19 residues. Germline V gene sequence: CDR1 SGHRS, CDR2 YFSETQ.

The chain joins TRBV28 to TRBJ1-1; D uncertain. Germline assignment: CDR1 MDHEN and CDR2 SYDVKM. The CDR3 length is 15 residues. V was shortened by 7 bases and J by 1 base, with 16 bases between the two germline ends. The CDR3 here is CASTPPGLSNTEAFF. DNA of the CDR3: TGTGCCAGCACACCCCCAGGACTTTCGAACACTGAAGCTTTCTTT. Full variable domain (outside the CDR3, taken from reference TRBV28 and TRBJ1-1): DVKVTQSSRYLVKRTGEKVFLECVQDMDHENMFWYRQDPGLGLRLIYFSYDVKMKEKGDIPEGYSVSREKKERFSLILESASTNQTSMYLCASTPPGLSNTEAFFGQGTRLTVV.

The chain couples TRBV12-3 or TRBV12-4 to TRBJ2-7, with TRBD1 identical over 10 bases. This CDR3 comprises 15 residues. The trim removed 4 bases at V and 1 base at J, leaving 4 bases unmatched. This CDR3 is CASSSRTGGSYEQYF. CDR3 in DNA: TGTGCCAGCAGTTCGAGGACAGGGGGATCCTACGAGCAGTACTTC.

Ten or more counts support this clonotype. The rearrangement uses TRBV7-2 and TRBJ2-1; tentatively, D is TRBD2 (6 bases). Between the trimmed V and J ends, which lost 5 bases and 9 bases, there was a span of 14 bases. Germline V lookup: CDR1 SGHTA, CDR2 FQGNSA. The CDR3 consists of 13 residues. CDR3 DNA sequence: TGTGCCAGCAGCCCACGACTAGAAGGTGAGCAGTTCTTC. Its protein is CASSPRLEGEQFF. Looking up the rest from reference TRBV7-2 and TRBJ2-1 gives the full variable domain: GAGVSQSPSNKVTEKGKDVELRCDPISGHTALYWYRQSLGQGLEFLIYFQGNSAPDKSGLPSDRFSAERTGGSVSTLTIQRTQQEDSAVYLCASSPRLEGEQFFGPGTRLTVL.

This chain joins TRBV25-1 and TRBJ2-1; 7 bases map to TRBD2. Per the germline V gene, CDR1 is MGHDK and CDR2 is SYGVNS. The CDR3 runs 14 residues. Trimming cost V 3 bases and J 9 bases; bases outside gene matches: 8. The chain's CDR3 is CASSERGGRGEQFF. As DNA, the CDR3 is TGTGCCAGCAGTGAGCGGGGAGGGAGAGGTGAGCAGTTCTTC.

The table lists this clonotype with a few counts. CDR3 DNA sequence: TGTGCCAGTAGTTCACAGGCTAATGAAAAACTGTTTTTT. Translating gives CASSSQANEKLFF. The V gene is TRBV19, the J gene TRBJ1-4, with D perhaps TRBD1 (5 bases). Trimming left V 5 bases short and J 3 bases short, with 7 bases between. This CDR3 contains 13 residues. Germline V gene lookup returns CDR1 LNHDA and CDR2 SQIVND (reference sequence).

This clonotype has just a few counts. The V and J genes are TRBV18 and TRBJ2-1, with D uncertain. Germline values: CDR1 KGHSH, CDR2 LQKENI. The CDR3 runs to 14 residues. The germline V and J ends were trimmed by 3 bases and 7 bases, with 13 bases remaining between them. The DNA of the CDR3 is TGTGCCAGCTCACCCCACCCTCGAGCTAATGAGCAGTTCTTC. Amino acid sequence: CASSPHPRANEQFF.

This clonotype was observed a handful of times. The chain recombines TRBV2 with TRBJ1-4; D gene ambiguous. V was trimmed by 7 bases and J by 5 bases, leaving 11 bases between them. The length of the CDR3 is 13 residues. Germline CDR1 reads SNHLY; CDR2 reads FYNNEI. This chain's CDR3 is CASKMRANEKLFF. Here the CDR3 DNA reads TGTGCCAGCAAGATGCGGGCAAATGAAAAACTGTTTTTT.

In its sample, this clonotype was seen a few times. This chain uses TRBV7-9 with TRBJ2-1; 9 nucleotides match TRBD2. CDR1 and CDR2 from the germline V gene are SEHNR and FQNEAQ (reference sequence). The length of the CDR3 is 15 residues. The trim removed 8 bases at V and 3 bases at J, leaving 8 bases unmatched. The DNA of the CDR3 is TGTGCCAGCTCCACCCTAGCGGGGAGCTACAATGAGCAGTTCTTC. Amino acid sequence: CASSTLAGSYNEQFF.

The chain recombines TRBV7-2 with TRBJ2-7; either TRBD1 or TRBD2 may fit D (6 bases each). V was shortened by 5 bases and J by 12 bases, with 20 bases between the two germline ends. The germline V gene encodes CDR1 SGHTA and CDR2 FQGNSA. This CDR3 spans 13 amino acids. The CDR3 spells CASSPGGGTPLYF. The CDR3 DNA sequence: TGTGCCAGCAGCCCAGGAGGGGGGACCCCTCTGTACTTC.

This clonotype showed up just a few times. This CDR3 reads CASSVLDTQYF. As DNA, the CDR3 is TGTGCCAGCAGCGTATTAGATACGCAGTATTTT. The V gene is TRBV9, the J gene TRBJ2-3; D unresolved. V lost 1 base to trimming and J lost 5 bases, with 2 bases between them. Germline V lookup: CDR1 SGDLS, CDR2 YYNGEE. This CDR3 contains 11 residues. Supplemented by reference TRBV9 and TRBJ2-3, the full variable domain reads DSGVTQTPKHLITATGQRVTLRCSPRSGDLSVYWYQQSLDQGLQFLIQYYNGEERAKGNILERFSAQQFPDLHSELNLSSLELGDSALYFCASSVLDTQYFGPGTRLTVL.

The V call is TRBV20-1, the J call TRBJ2-3; D is uncertain. The CDR3 loop spans 11 amino acids. CDR1 is DFQATT and CDR2 is SNEGSKA in the germline V gene (reference sequence). The CDR3 reads CSGTHGDTQYF. Written as DNA, the CDR3 is TGCAGCGGTACCCACGGAGATACGCAGTATTTT.

The rearrangement joins TRBV7-2 to TRBJ1-6; TRBD1 matches 7 bases. This CDR3 has 16 residues. V was pared by 2 bases and J by 4 bases, with 5 bases of the junction left unmatched. Germline lookup yields CDR1 SGHTA and CDR2 FQGNSA. In DNA form, the CDR3 reads TGTGCCAGCAGCTTAAGACAGGGCCAATATAATTCACCCCTCCACTTT. Protein product: CASSLRQGQYNSPLHF.

CDR3 nucleotide sequence: TGTGCCAGCAGCCCGGGACAGACTAATGAAAAACTGTTTTTT. This translates into CASSPGQTNEKLFF. This sequence joins TRBV7-8 and TRBJ1-4; 7 nucleotides align to TRBD1. V trimming: 5 bases; J trimming: 2 bases; junction bases outside the gene matches: 2. CDR1 SGHVS and CDR2 FQNEAQ come from the germline V gene. The length of the CDR3 is 14 residues. The full variable domain, with the rest looked up from reference TRBV7-8 and TRBJ1-4, is GAGVSQSPRYKVAKRGQDVALRCDPISGHVSLFWYQQALGQGPEFLTYFQNEAQLDKSGLPSDRFFAERPEGSVSTLKIQRTQQEDSAVYLCASSPGQTNEKLFFGSGTQLSVL.

This sequence joins TRBV7-8 and TRBJ1-2; perhaps TRBD1 as D (5 bases). V lost 0 bases to trimming and J lost 6 bases, with 11 bases between them. The germline CDR1 and CDR2 sequences are SGHVS and FQNEAQ. This CDR3 region has 14 residues. For the CDR3, the DNA is TGTGCCAGCAGCTTAGCGTCCGGGGGTAATGGCTACACCTTC. This sequence encodes CASSLASGGNGYTF. The entire variable domain, with the rest obtained from reference TRBV7-8 and TRBJ1-2, is as follows: GAGVSQSPRYKVAKRGQDVALRCDPISGHVSLFWYQQALGQGPEFLTYFQNEAQLDKSGLPSDRFFAERPEGSVSTLKIQRTQQEDSAVYLCASSLASGGNGYTFGSGTRLTVV.